The 5 T cell receptor beta chains given below trace back to one sample, sequenced in a study of CD8 T cells in ankylosing spondylitis. Study-wide results and limits: Blood of patients with ankylosing spondylitis appeared to be characterized by a TCR beta motif of 8 or 9 highly homologous variants.

Using its own MiXCR run on the 5' RACE reads, TCRdb lists one record per CDR3 protein. The sample has around 770,000 distinct CDR3 sequences; 10% to 15% are singletons. These receptors' targets are unknown. Sequenced: blood, either unsorted or a sorted T cell fraction (not recorded which). The receptors were sampled from a male donor with ankylosing spondylitis.

The rearrangement joins TRBV7-9 to TRBJ2-3, with 9 bases that match TRBD1. The ends lost 5 bases at V and 4 bases at J; junction bases unmatched: 4. This CDR3 is built from 14 residues. CDR1 is SEHNR and CDR2 is FQNEAQ in the germline V gene (reference sequence). The CDR3, as DNA: TGTGCCAGCAGCACCGGACAGGGGTCAGATACGCAGTATTTT. Protein sequence: CASSTGQGSDTQYF.

The table lists this clonotype with a few counts. The chain combines TRBV6-6 with TRBJ2-5; weak D call: TRBD2 (5 bases). This CDR3 is 13 amino acids long. Germline CDR1 and CDR2: MNHNY and SVGAGI (reference sequence). The germline V and J ends were trimmed by 6 bases and 3 bases, with 11 bases remaining between them. The CDR3 loop reads CASRRGSEETQYF. The CDR3, as DNA: TGTGCCAGCAGGCGAGGGTCTGAAGAGACCCAGTACTTC.

Only a few counts were recorded for this clonotype. This chain connects TRBV4-3 to TRBJ2-5; the D gene is possibly TRBD1 (5 bases). Germline CDR1 is LGHNA and CDR2 is YSLEER. Trimming took off 0 bases at V and 3 bases at J, with 14 bases between the two ends. The CDR3 length is 16 residues. Here the CDR3 reads CASSQDLRQSKETQYF. CDR3 DNA sequence: TGCGCCAGCAGCCAAGATTTAAGACAGTCAAAAGAGACCCAGTACTTC.

This chain connects TRBV12-3 or TRBV12-4 to TRBJ2-7, with 8 positions matching TRBD2. The CDR3 totals 20 residues. J was trimmed by 2 bases and V by 3 bases; bases with no gene match: 21. This CDR3 is CASSLKGWLAGTLAAYEQYF. DNA for the CDR3: TGTGCCAGCAGTTTGAAAGGTTGGCTAGCGGGCACTCTTGCGGCCTACGAGCAGTACTTC.

Only a few counts were recorded for this clonotype. J is TRBJ2-5 and V is TRBV20-1; 8 bases are a match to TRBD2. In germline, CDR1 is DFQATT, CDR2 SNEGSKA (reference sequence). Germline trimming cut 6 bases from V and 4 bases from J; bases unmatched to any gene: 7. This CDR3 spans 13 amino acids. The chain's CDR3 is CSASGAGGETQYF. For the CDR3, the DNA is TGCAGTGCCTCGGGGGCGGGGGGAGAGACCCAGTACTTC.